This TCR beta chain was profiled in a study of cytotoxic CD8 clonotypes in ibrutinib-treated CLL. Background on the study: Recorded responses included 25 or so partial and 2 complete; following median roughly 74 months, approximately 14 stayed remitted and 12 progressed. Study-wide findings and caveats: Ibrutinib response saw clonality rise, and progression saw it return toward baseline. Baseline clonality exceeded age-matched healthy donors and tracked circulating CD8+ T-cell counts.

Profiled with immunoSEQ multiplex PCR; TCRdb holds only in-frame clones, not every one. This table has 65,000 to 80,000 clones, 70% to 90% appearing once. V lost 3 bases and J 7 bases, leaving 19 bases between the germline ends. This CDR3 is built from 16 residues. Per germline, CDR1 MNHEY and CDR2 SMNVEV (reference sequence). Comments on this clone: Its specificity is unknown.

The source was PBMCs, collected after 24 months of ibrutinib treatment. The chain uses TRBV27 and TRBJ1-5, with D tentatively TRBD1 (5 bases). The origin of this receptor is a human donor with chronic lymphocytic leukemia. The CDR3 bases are TGTGCCAGCAGTTTTGCCGGACACAGGAAAGTACAGCCCCAGCATTTT. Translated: CASSFAGHRKVQPQHF.